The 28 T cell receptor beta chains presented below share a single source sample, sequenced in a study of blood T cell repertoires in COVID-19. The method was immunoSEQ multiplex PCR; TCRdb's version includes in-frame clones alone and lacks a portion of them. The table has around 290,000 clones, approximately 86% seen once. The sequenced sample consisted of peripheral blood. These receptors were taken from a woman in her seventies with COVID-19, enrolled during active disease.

The CDR3 DNA sequence: TGCGCCAGCAGCCTGGGGACTAGCGGGGGCTCCAATGAGCAGTTCTTC. This translates into CASSLGTSGGSNEQFF. The rearrangement links TRBV4-3 to TRBJ2-1, with 14 bases lining up with TRBD2. The CDR3 loop spans 16 amino acids. J was trimmed by 6 bases and V by 4 bases; bases with no gene match: 5. Germline CDR1 is LGHNA and CDR2 is YSLEER.

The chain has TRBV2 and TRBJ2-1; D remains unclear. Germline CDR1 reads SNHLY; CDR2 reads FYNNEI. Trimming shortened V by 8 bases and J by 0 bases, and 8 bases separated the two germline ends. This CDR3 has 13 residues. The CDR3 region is CASYRSSYNEQFF. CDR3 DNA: TGTGCCAGCTATCGGAGCTCCTACAATGAGCAGTTCTTC.

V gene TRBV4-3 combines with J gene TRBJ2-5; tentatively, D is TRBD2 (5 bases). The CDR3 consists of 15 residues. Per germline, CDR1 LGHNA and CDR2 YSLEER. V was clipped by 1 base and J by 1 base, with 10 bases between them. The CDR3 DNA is TGCGCCAGCAGCCAAGGGGGTGGACTCCAAGAGACCCAGTACTTC. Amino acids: CASSQGGGLQETQYF.

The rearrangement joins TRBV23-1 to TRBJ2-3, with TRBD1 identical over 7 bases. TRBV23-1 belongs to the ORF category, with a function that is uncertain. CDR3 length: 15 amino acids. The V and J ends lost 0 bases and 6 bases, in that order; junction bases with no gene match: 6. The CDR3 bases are TGCGCCAGCAGTCAATCGAAGGGGGCGGGCGATACGCAGTATTTT. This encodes CASSQSKGAGDTQYF.

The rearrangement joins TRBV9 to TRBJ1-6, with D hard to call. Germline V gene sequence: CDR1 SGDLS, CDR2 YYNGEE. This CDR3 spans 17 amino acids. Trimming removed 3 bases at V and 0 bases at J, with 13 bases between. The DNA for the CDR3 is TGTGCCAGCAGCGCAGACACCGTGAGCTCCTATAATTCACCCCTCCACTTT. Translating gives CASSADTVSSYNSPLHF.

CDR3 DNA sequence: TGTGCCAGTAGTACGCGCCCAGGGGCCGATCAGCCCCAGCATTTT. Its translation: CASSTRPGADQPQHF. The chain recombines TRBV19 with TRBJ1-5, with D maybe TRBD1 (6 bases). The CDR3 runs 15 residues. Germline assignment: CDR1 LNHDA and CDR2 SQIVND (reference sequence). Trimming removed 4 bases from V and 5 bases from J, with 15 bases in between.

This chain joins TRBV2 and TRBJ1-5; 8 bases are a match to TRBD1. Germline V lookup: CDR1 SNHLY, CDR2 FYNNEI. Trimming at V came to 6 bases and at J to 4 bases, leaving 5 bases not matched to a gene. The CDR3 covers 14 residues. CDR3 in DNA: TGTGCCAGCAGCGGACAGGGATCGAATCAGCCCCAGCATTTT. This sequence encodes CASSGQGSNQPQHF.

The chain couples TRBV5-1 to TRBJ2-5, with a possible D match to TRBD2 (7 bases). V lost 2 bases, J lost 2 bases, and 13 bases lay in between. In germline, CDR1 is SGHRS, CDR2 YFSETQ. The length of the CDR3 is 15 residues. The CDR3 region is CASSFTGGQQETQYF. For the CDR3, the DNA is TGCGCCAGCAGCTTTACCGGGGGGCAACAAGAGACCCAGTACTTC.

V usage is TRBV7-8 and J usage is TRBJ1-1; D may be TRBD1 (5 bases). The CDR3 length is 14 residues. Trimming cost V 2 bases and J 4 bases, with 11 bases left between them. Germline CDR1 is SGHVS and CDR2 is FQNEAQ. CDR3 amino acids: CASSLLGQGTEAFF. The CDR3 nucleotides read TGTGCCAGCAGCTTATTGGGGCAGGGCACTGAAGCTTTCTTT.

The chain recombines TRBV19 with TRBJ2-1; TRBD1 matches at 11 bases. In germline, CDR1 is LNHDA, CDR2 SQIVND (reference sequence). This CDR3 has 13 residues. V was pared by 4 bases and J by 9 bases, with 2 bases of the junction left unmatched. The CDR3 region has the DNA TGTGCCAGTAGTACCGGACAGGGGGCTGAGCAGTTCTTC. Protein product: CASSTGQGAEQFF.

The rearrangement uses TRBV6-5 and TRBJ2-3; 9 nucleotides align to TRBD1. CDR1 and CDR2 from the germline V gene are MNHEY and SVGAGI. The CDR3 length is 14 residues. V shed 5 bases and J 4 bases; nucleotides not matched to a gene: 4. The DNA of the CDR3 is TGTGCCAGCAGTCGGGACAGGGTCGCAGATACGCAGTATTTT. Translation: CASSRDRVADTQYF.

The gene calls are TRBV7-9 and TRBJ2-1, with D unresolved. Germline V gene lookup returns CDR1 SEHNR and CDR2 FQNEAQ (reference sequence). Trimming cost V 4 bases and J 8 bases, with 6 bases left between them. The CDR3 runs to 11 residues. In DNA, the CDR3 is TGTGCCAGCAGCTCCCTTTATGAGCAGTTCTTC. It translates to CASSSLYEQFF.

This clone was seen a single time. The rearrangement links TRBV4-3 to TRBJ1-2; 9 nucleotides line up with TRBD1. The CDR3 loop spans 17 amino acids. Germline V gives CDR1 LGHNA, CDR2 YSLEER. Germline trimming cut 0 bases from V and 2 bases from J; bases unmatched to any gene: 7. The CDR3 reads CASSQEFGTGWNYGYTF. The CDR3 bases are TGCGCCAGCAGCCAAGAGTTTGGGACAGGGTGGAACTATGGCTACACCTTC.

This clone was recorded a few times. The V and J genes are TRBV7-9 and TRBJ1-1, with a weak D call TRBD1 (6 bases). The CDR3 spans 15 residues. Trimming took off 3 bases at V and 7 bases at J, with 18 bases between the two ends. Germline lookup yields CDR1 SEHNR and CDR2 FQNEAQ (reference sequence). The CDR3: CASSFLPRGLGEAFF. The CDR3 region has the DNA TGTGCCAGCAGCTTCCTCCCCAGGGGTTTAGGTGAAGCTTTCTTT.

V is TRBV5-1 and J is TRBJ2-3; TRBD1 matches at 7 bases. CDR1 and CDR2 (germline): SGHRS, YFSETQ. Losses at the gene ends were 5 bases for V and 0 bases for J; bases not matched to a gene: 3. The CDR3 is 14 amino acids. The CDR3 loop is CASRQGYSTDTQYF. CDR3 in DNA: TGCGCCAGCAGACAGGGGTATAGCACAGATACGCAGTATTTT.

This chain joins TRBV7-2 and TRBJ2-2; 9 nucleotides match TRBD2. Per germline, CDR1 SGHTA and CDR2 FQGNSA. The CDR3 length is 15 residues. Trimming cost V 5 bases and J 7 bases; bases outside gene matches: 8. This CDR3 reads CASSQGTSRGGELFF. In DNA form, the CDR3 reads TGTGCCAGCAGCCAAGGGACTAGCAGGGGCGGGGAGCTGTTTTTT.

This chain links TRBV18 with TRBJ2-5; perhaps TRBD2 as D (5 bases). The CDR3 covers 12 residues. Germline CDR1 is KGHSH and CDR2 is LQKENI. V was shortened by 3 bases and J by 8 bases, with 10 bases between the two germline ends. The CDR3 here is CASSPSEGTQYF. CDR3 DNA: TGTGCCAGCTCACCCTCTGAGGGAACCCAGTACTTC.

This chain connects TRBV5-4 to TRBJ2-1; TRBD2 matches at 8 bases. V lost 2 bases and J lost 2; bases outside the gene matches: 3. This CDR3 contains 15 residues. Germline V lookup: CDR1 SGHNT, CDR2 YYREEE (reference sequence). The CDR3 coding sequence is TGTGCCAGCAGCTTACCGGGGGGGGCCTACAATGAGCAGTTCTTC. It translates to CASSLPGGAYNEQFF.

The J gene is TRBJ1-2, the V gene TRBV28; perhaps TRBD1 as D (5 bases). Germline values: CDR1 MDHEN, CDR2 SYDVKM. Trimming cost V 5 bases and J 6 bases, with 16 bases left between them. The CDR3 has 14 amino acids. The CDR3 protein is CASSDQTAHDGYTF. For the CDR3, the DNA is TGTGCCAGCAGTGACCAGACAGCTCACGATGGCTACACCTTC.

As DNA, the CDR3 is TGTGCCAGCAGCTTAAAAGCGACGACCACAGATACGCAGTATTTT. Amino acid sequence: CASSLKATTTDTQYF. The chain uses TRBV13 and TRBJ2-3; D remains unclear. CDR1 and CDR2 from the germline V gene are PRHDT and FYEKMQ (reference sequence). V was pared by 2 bases and J by 2 bases, with 11 bases between. The CDR3 has 15 amino acids.

Written as DNA, the CDR3 is TGTGCCAGCTCACCATACCGGGACTCCAGCTCCTACAATGAGCAGTTCTTC. Amino acids: CASSPYRDSSSYNEQFF. The rearrangement links TRBV18 to TRBJ2-1, with a tentative D call TRBD2 (6 bases). The CDR3 is 17 amino acids. The germline CDR1 and CDR2 sequences are KGHSH and LQKENI. The V end lost 2 bases, the J end lost 0 bases, and 14 bases lay between the germline ends. Together with reference TRBV18 and TRBJ2-1, the CDR3 gives the full variable domain: NAGVMQNPRHLVRRRGQEARLRCSPMKGHSHVYWYRQLPEEGLKFMVYLQKENIIDESGMPKERFSAEFPKEGPSILRIQQVVRGDSAAYFCASSPYRDSSSYNEQFFGPGTRLTVL.

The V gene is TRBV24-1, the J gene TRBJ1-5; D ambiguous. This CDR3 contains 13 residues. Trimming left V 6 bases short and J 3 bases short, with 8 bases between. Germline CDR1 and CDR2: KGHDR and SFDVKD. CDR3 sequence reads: CATSLNNNQPQHF. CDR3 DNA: TGTGCCACCAGTCTGAACAACAATCAGCCCCAGCATTTT.

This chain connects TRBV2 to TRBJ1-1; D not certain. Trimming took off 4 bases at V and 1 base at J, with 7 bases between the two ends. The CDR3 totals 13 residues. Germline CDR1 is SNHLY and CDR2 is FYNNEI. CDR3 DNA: TGTGCCAGCAGTGGGCCTGGGAACACTGAAGCTTTCTTT. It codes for CASSGPGNTEAFF.

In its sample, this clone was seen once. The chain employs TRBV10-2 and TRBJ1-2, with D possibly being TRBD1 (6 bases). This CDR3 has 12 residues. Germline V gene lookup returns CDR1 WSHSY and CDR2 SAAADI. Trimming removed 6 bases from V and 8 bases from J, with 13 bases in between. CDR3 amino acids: CASRPTGQGYTF. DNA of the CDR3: TGCGCCAGCAGACCCACAGGGCAGGGCTACACCTTC.

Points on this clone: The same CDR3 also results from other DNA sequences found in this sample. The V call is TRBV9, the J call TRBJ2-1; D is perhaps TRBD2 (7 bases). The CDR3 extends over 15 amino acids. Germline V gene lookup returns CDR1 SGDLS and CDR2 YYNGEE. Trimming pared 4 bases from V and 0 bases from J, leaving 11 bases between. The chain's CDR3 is CASSWGGSSYNEQFF. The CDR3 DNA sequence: TGTGCCAGCAGCTGGGGGGGCAGCTCCTACAATGAGCAGTTCTTC.

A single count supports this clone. CDR3 DNA: TGTGCCAGCAGCGTGCGGACCGGGACAGATAGGGAGCAGTTCTTC. Protein sequence: CASSVRTGTDREQFF. The gene calls are TRBV11-2 and TRBJ2-1; TRBD1 matches at 7 bases. The germline CDR1 and CDR2 sequences are SGHAT and FQNNGV. This CDR3 contains 15 residues. The J segment lost 10 bases and the V segment lost 5 bases, leaving 14 bases of the junction unmatched.

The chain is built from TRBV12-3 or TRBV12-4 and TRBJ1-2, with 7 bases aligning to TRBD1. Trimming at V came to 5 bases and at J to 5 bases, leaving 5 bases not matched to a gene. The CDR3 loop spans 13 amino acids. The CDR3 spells CASSDHRGYGYTF. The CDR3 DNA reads TGTGCCAGCAGTGACCACAGGGGATATGGCTACACCTTC.

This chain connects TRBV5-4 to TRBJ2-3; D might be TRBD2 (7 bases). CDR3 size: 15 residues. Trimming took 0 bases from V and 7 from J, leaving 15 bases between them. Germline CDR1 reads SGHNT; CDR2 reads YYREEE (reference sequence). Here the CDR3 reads CASSLGGGASNTQYF. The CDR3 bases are TGTGCCAGCAGCTTGGGCGGGGGCGCCTCTAATACGCAGTATTTT.